This T cell receptor (beta chain) appears in the sequencing data of a study of T cell responses to AZD1222 COVID-19 vaccine. Study-level results: Nearly half of the spike-specific TCRs reportedly recognize variant regions that carry no mutations.

The assay was immunoSEQ multiplex PCR, and TCRdb's table has in-frame clones only and misses some. This sample carries around 140,000 clones, approximately 89% of them seen once, and the ten largest clones take roughly 1.7%. Concerning this clone itself: Its antigen is still unknown.

The sample was peripheral blood, taken 28 days after the second AZD1222 dose. This TCR derives from an adult who received the AZD1222 COVID-19 vaccine.

CDR3 in DNA: TGTGCCAGCTCACCACCGACAGGAGGAAACGGAGAGCAGTACTTC. This gives the protein CASSPPTGGNGEQYF. This sequence joins TRBV18 and TRBJ2-7; possibly TRBD1 for D (6 bases). The CDR3 is 15 amino acids. Germline V gene data show CDR1 as KGHSH and CDR2 as LQKENI. V lost 0 bases, J lost 7 bases, and 16 bases lay in between.